Shown below are 26 T cell receptor beta chains from a single sample sequenced in a study of shared clonotypes between healthy human individuals. Naive CD8 cells comprised CD45RO-negative, CCR7-positively selected cells, excluding terminally differentiated effector memory CD45RA+ cells. TCRdb's table, derived via immunoSEQ multiplex PCR, lists solely in-frame clones and lacks some. The sample has around 2,000,000 clones, 90% to 95% seen once. The sequenced sample consisted of naive CD8+ T cells from PBMCs. All receptors derive from a man aged 18-30 years in good health. Some clones in this sample may be carry-over from other donors' samples.

The V and J genes are TRBV15 and TRBJ2-7; D is undetermined. From germline, CDR1 is LNHNV and CDR2 YYDKDF (reference sequence). V was trimmed by 5 bases and J by 6 bases, leaving 17 bases between them. This CDR3 spans 14 amino acids. The CDR3 here is CATSPSTGYSEQYF. The CDR3 DNA reads as TGTGCCACCAGCCCTTCTACTGGGTACAGCGAGCAGTACTTC.

The chain links TRBV29-1 to TRBJ2-2, with 10 bases fitting TRBD2. V gave up 0 bases and J gave up 6 bases; unmatched junction bases: 10. The germline V gene has CDR1 SQVTM and CDR2 ANQGSEA. The CDR3 covers 17 residues. Here the CDR3 DNA reads TGCAGCGTTGAAGATCGAGAGGCTAGCGGGAGTTCCGGGGAGCTGTTTTTT. Its translation: CSVEDREASGSSGELFF.

The rearrangement joins TRBV5-1 to TRBJ1-1; D gene uncertain. There are 15 residues in the CDR3. Germline loops: CDR1 SGHRS, CDR2 YFSETQ. V gave up 3 bases and J gave up 0 bases, with 12 bases separating them. The CDR3: CASSYWTGMNTEAFF. For the CDR3, the DNA is TGCGCCAGCAGCTACTGGACGGGAATGAACACTGAAGCTTTCTTT.

Notes on this clone: Additional DNA sequences in this sample encode the identical CDR3. The chain is built from TRBV27 and TRBJ2-1; the D gene is possibly TRBD1 (5 bases). Deletions cut 0 bases from V and 2 bases from J, with 8 bases between. CDR3 size: 15 residues. Looked up from germline, CDR1 is MNHEY and CDR2 is SMNVEV (reference sequence). In nucleotides, the CDR3 is TGTGCCAGCAGTTTATCGGCAGGGCCCTACAATGAGCAGTTCTTC. It encodes CASSLSAGPYNEQFF.

This clone was found a few times. The rearrangement links TRBV14 to TRBJ2-1; no firm D call. CDR1 and CDR2 (germline): SGHDN, FVKESK. V gave up 4 bases and J gave up 4 bases, with 8 bases separating them. The CDR3 contains 13 residues. The CDR3: CASSLSPYNEQFF. DNA of the CDR3: TGTGCCAGCAGCCTGAGTCCATACAATGAGCAGTTCTTC.

The chain links TRBV9 to TRBJ2-1, with TRBD2 as a possible D gene (5 bases). Trimming cost V 0 bases and J 1 base, with 23 bases left between them. The CDR3 loop spans 20 amino acids. From germline, CDR1 is SGDLS and CDR2 YYNGEE. CDR3 DNA: TGTGCCAGCAGCGTAGGAGGCGGGCGCCATCTCGCTGCGTCCTACAATGAGCAGTTCTTC. It specifies CASSVGGGRHLAASYNEQFF.

The chain carries TRBV7-3 and TRBJ2-1; the match to TRBD2 covers 8 bases. V lost 5 bases and J lost 0; bases outside the gene matches: 12. This CDR3 is 18 amino acids long. Germline V lookup: CDR1 SGHTA, CDR2 FQGTGA. The CDR3 DNA is TGTGCCAGCAGCCCCCGTGGAGCGGGGGTACCCTCCTACAATGAGCAGTTCTTC. Residues: CASSPRGAGVPSYNEQFF.

J is TRBJ2-7 and V is TRBV4-1; the D is unclear. Germline CDR1 is MGHRA and CDR2 is YSYEKL. Trimming pared 1 base from V and 2 bases from J, leaving 6 bases between. There are 13 residues in the CDR3. CDR3 in DNA: TGCGCCAGCAGCCAAGCTCGGACCTACGAGCAGTACTTC. Amino acid sequence: CASSQARTYEQYF.

CDR3 in amino acids: CASSLRAGSPPPYEQYF. The CDR3 DNA reads as TGCGCCAGCAGCCTCCGGGCGGGGTCGCCCCCGCCCTACGAGCAGTACTTC. The chain employs TRBV4-1 and TRBJ2-7, with D possibly being TRBD2 (6 bases). Per the germline V gene, CDR1 is MGHRA and CDR2 is YSYEKL. The CDR3 is made up of 17 amino acids. The V end lost 4 bases, the J end lost 2 bases, and 21 bases lay between the germline ends.

The chain is built from TRBV5-4 and TRBJ1-1, with D perhaps matching TRBD1 (6 bases). The CDR3 has 15 amino acids. Trimming took off 5 bases at V and 1 base at J, with 15 bases between the two ends. Germline CDR1 SGHNT, CDR2 YYREEE (reference sequence). CDR3 DNA: TGTGCCAGCAGTTCGTACAGGGCATCGAACACTGAAGCTTTCTTT. It codes for CASSSYRASNTEAFF.

The chain couples TRBV7-3 to TRBJ2-2, with no clear D. Germline V CDR1 and CDR2: SGHTA, FQGTGA. Trimming left V 5 bases short and J 6 bases short, with 7 bases between. The CDR3 has 12 amino acids. CDR3 loop: CASSTGSGELFF. CDR3 in DNA: TGTGCCAGCAGCACCGGCTCCGGGGAGCTGTTTTTT.

The gene calls are TRBV13 and TRBJ2-1; 10 bases line up with TRBD2. Looked up from germline, CDR1 is PRHDT and CDR2 is FYEKMQ (reference sequence). V lost 5 bases, J lost 4 bases, and 11 bases stayed unmatched. The CDR3 sequence is 17 residues long. The CDR3 sequence: CASSTFGASGRYNEQFF. The CDR3 DNA follows: TGTGCCAGCAGCACCTTCGGGGCTAGCGGGAGATACAATGAGCAGTTCTTC.

The chain joins TRBV5-1 to TRBJ1-2, with 7 bases matching TRBD1. The CDR3 loop spans 15 amino acids. CDR1 and CDR2 (germline): SGHRS, YFSETQ. V dropped 4 bases and J dropped 5; count of bases not matched to a gene: 11. This chain's CDR3 is CASSRDPTGLYGYTF. CDR3 sequence (DNA): TGCGCCAGCAGCCGGGACCCGACAGGGCTTTATGGCTACACCTTC.

The sample holds a few counts of this clone. The genes are TRBV29-1 and TRBJ1-2; D perhaps matches TRBD1 (6 bases). The CDR3 has 14 amino acids. Deletions cut 4 bases from V and 0 bases from J, with 12 bases between. The germline CDR1 and CDR2 sequences are SQVTM and ANQGSEA. CDR3 amino acids: CSVVSQGPNYGYTF. CDR3 bases: TGCAGCGTTGTATCACAGGGACCTAACTATGGCTACACCTTC. The entire variable domain, with the rest obtained from reference TRBV29-1 and TRBJ1-2, is as follows: SAVISQKPSRDICQRGTSLTIQCQVDSQVTMMFWYRQQPGQSLTLIATANQGSEATYESGFVIDKFPISRPNLTFSTLTVSNMSPEDSSIYLCSVVSQGPNYGYTFGSGTRLTVV.

The chain couples TRBV19 to TRBJ2-2, with 11 bases that match TRBD2. V lost 7 bases, J lost 8 bases, and 3 bases stayed unmatched. There are 13 residues in the CDR3. Germline CDR1 is LNHDA and CDR2 is SQIVND (reference sequence). The CDR3: CASTLAGAGELFF. The CDR3 bases are TGTGCCAGTACACTAGCGGGAGCTGGGGAGCTGTTTTTT.

This clone was seen only a few times. V is TRBV6-5 and J is TRBJ1-1; 7 positions agree with TRBD1. The length of the CDR3 is 15 residues. The ends lost 6 bases at V and 0 bases at J; junction bases unmatched: 7. The V gene's germline CDR1 is MNHEY and CDR2 SVGAGI. CDR3 nucleotide sequence: TGTGCCAGCAGAAAGAAGGGACAGCTGAACACTGAAGCTTTCTTT. This gives the protein CASRKKGQLNTEAFF.

The CDR3: CASSPRGGVWVNTEAFF. The DNA for the CDR3 is TGTGCCAGTAGCCCCCGTGGTGGGGTTTGGGTGAACACTGAAGCTTTCTTT. The chain links TRBV19 to TRBJ1-1; D is unclear. CDR3 length: 17 residues. V lost 6 bases to trimming and J lost 0 bases, with 20 bases between them. Germline V gene sequence: CDR1 LNHDA, CDR2 SQIVND (reference sequence).

The genes are TRBV2 and TRBJ2-5, with D maybe TRBD1 (7 bases). This CDR3 is 15 amino acids long. V dropped 3 bases and J dropped 6 bases, with 17 bases sitting between them. Germline V gene sequence: CDR1 SNHLY, CDR2 FYNNEI. In nucleotides, the CDR3 is TGTGCCAGCAGTGAGGGTCCGGCAGGGGGGAAGACCCAGTACTTC. Residues: CASSEGPAGGKTQYF.

The V gene is TRBV10-3, the J gene TRBJ2-2, with D tentatively TRBD1 or TRBD2 (5 bases each). Germline CDR1 reads ENHRY; CDR2 reads SYGVKD. CDR3 length: 13 residues. The germline V and J ends were trimmed by 6 bases and 8 bases, with 13 bases remaining between them. CDR3 residues: CAIRGTGAGELFF. The CDR3 DNA reads TGTGCCATCAGGGGGACCGGGGCTGGGGAGCTGTTTTTT.

The CDR3 spells CASSRDSPDTQYF. The CDR3 bases are TGCGCCAGCAGCCGGGATAGCCCAGATACGCAGTATTTT. The V and J genes are TRBV4-1 and TRBJ2-3, with D unclear. CDR3 size: 13 residues. The germline V gene encodes CDR1 MGHRA and CDR2 YSYEKL. With 4 bases removed from V and 4 bases from J, the gap between germline ends came to 9 bases.

This chain uses TRBV6-5 with TRBJ1-1; tentative D call: TRBD1 (6 bases). The V and J ends lost 7 bases and 1 base respectively, with 13 bases between them. CDR1 and CDR2 (germline): MNHEY, SVGAGI. The CDR3 contains 14 residues. The DNA for the CDR3 is TGTGCCAGCATCCAACAGGGAAAGAACACTGAAGCTTTCTTT. Its protein is CASIQQGKNTEAFF.

The rearrangement links TRBV16 to TRBJ2-7; 7 positions agree with TRBD1. Germline V gene lookup returns CDR1 KGHSY and CDR2 FQNENV. The J segment lost 2 bases and the V segment lost 1 base, leaving 2 bases of the junction unmatched. The CDR3 has 14 residues. The CDR3 region is CASSQWDSTYEQYF. Written as DNA, the CDR3 is TGTGCCAGCAGCCAATGGGACAGTACCTACGAGCAGTACTTC.

V and J are TRBV6-4 and TRBJ2-1; D remains unclear. The CDR3 spans 15 residues. Germline V CDR1 and CDR2: MRHNA, SNTAGT. The germline V and J ends were trimmed by 0 bases and 4 bases, with 10 bases remaining between them. The CDR3 reads CASSDSTGRYNEQFF. For the CDR3, the DNA is TGTGCCAGCAGTGACTCGACCGGGCGGTACAATGAGCAGTTCTTC.

In regard to this clone: Other DNA sequences from this sample encode an identical CDR3 as well. The chain joins TRBV27 to TRBJ2-1; D remains ambiguous. The CDR3 is 15 residues long. Germline-derived CDR1 and CDR2 are MNHEY and SMNVEV (reference sequence). V lost 2 bases and J lost 0, with 8 bases in between. CDR3 nucleotides: TGTGCCAGCAGTTTAAGGGTATCCTCCTACAATGAGCAGTTCTTC. Protein: CASSLRVSSYNEQFF.

This clone was detected only once. The chain couples TRBV5-1 to TRBJ2-3; 12 nucleotides match TRBD1. CDR3 length equals 16 residues. With 1 base clipped from V and 2 bases from J, the junction kept 2 bases outside the gene matches. Germline V gives CDR1 SGHRS, CDR2 YFSETQ. CDR3 bases: TGCGCCAGCAGCTTGATGGGACAGGGGGCCACAGATACGCAGTATTTT. Amino acids: CASSLMGQGATDTQYF. Looking up the rest from reference TRBV5-1 and TRBJ2-3 gives the full variable domain: KAGVTQTPRYLIKTRGQQVTLSCSPISGHRSVSWYQQTPGQGLQFLFEYFSETQRNKGNFPGRFSGRQFSNSRSEMNVSTLELGDSALYLCASSLMGQGATDTQYFGPGTRLTVL.

The rearrangement joins TRBV19 to TRBJ2-2; D is unclear. This CDR3 is built from 12 residues. The V end was cut by 6 bases, the J end by 5 bases, with 7 bases between. Germline lookup yields CDR1 LNHDA and CDR2 SQIVND (reference sequence). CDR3 region: CASRWATGELFF. For the CDR3, the DNA is TGTGCCAGTAGGTGGGCGACCGGGGAGCTGTTTTTT.